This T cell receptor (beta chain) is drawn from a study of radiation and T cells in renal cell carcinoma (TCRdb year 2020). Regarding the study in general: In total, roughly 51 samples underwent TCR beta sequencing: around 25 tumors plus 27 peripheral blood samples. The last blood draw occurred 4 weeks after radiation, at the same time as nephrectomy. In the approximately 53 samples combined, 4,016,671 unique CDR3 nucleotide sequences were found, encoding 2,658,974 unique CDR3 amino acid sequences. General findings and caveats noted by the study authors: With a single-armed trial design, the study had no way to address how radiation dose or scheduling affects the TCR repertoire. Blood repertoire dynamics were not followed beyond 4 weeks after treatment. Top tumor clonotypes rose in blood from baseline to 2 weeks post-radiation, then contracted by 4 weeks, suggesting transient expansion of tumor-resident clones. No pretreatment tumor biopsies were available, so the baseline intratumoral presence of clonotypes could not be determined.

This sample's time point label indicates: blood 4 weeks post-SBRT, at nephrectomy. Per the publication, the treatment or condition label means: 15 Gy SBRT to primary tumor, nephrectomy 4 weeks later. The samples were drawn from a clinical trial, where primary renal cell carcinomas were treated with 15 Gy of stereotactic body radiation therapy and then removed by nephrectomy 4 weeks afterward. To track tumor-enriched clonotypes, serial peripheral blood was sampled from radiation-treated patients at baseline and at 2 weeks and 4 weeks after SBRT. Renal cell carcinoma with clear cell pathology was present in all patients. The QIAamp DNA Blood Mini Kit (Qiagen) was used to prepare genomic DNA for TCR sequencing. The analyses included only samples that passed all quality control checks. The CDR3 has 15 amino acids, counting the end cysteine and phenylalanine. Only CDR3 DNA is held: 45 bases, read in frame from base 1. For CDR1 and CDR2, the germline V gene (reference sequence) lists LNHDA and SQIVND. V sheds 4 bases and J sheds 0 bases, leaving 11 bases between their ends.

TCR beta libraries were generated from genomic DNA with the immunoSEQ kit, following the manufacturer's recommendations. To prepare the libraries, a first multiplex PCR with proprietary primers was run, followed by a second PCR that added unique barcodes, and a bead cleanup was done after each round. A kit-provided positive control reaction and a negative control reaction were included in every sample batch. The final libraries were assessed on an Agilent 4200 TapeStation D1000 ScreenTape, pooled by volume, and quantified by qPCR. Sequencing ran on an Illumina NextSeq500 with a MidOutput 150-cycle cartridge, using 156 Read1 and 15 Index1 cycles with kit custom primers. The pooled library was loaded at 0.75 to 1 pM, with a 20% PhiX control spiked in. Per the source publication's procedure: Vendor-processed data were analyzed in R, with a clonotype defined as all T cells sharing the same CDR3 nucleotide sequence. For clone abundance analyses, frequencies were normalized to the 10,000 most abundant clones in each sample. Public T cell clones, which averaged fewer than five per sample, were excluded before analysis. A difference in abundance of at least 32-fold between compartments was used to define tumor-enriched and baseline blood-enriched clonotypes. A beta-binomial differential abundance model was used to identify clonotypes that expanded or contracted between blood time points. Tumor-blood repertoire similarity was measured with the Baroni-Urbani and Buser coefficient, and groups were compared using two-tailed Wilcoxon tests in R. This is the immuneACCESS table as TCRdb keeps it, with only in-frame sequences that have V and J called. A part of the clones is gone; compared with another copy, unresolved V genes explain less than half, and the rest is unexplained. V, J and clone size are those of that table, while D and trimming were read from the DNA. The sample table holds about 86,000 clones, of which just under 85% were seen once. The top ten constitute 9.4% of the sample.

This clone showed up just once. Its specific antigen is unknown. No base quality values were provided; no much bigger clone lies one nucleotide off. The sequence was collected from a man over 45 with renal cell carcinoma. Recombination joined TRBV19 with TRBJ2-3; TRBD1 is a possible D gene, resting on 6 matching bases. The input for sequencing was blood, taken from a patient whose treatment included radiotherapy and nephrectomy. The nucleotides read TGTGCCAGTAGTACTAGGGGGACGAGCACAGATACGCAGTATTTT. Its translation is CASSTRGTSTDTQYF.